This T cell receptor (beta chain) was recovered during a study of T cells expressing NK-cell markers. Study background: Sorted CD3+CD56+NKG2C+, CD3+CD56+NKG2C- and CD3+CD56-NKG2C+ T cells provided the TCR beta repertoires. Study-wide results and limits: The dominant NKG2C+ clonotypes represented about 1.0-7.5% of CD8+ T cells in more than five donors. Also leading the CD3+CD56-NKG2C+ fraction in several donors were these clonotypes.

From germline, CDR1 is MGHDK and CDR2 SYGVNS. The CDR3 length is 13 residues. The authors generated TCR beta cDNA through 5'RACE template switching with UMIs. TCRdb re-called the 5' RACE reads and catalogs CDR3 proteins one per entry, DNA excluded. The table counts about 260,000 distinct CDR3 sequences; around 0.4% lies in the top ten. In regard to this clonotype: As yet, its antigen is unknown.

Sequencing was performed on blood T cells: a sorted CD56 or NKG2C T cell subset, CD4+ or CD8+ T cells, or bulk PBMC T cells (not recorded which). The chain carries TRBV25-1 and TRBJ2-7; as DNA is missing, the TRBD2 call by TCRdb cannot be tested. This clonotype originated in a man aged 18-30 years in good health. The CDR3 is CASSDLANYEQYF.